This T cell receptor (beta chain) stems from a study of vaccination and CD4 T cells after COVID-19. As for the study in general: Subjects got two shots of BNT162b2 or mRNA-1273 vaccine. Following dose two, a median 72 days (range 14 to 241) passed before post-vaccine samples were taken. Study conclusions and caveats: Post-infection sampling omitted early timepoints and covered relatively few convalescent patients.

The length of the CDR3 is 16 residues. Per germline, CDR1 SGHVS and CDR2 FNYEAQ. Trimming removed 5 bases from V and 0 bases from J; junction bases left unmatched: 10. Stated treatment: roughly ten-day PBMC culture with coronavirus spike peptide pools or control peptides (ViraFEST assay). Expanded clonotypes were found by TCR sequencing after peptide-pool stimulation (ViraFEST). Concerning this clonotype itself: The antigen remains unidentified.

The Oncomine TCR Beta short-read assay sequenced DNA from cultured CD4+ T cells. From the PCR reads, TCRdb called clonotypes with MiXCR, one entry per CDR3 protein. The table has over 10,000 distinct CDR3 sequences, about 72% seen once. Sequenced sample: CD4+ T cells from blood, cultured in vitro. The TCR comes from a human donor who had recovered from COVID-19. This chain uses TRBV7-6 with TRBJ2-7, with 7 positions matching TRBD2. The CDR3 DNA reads TGTGCCAGCAGCCCCCTTCCGGCGGGGGACTCCTACGAGCAGTACTTC. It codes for CASSPLPAGDSYEQYF.